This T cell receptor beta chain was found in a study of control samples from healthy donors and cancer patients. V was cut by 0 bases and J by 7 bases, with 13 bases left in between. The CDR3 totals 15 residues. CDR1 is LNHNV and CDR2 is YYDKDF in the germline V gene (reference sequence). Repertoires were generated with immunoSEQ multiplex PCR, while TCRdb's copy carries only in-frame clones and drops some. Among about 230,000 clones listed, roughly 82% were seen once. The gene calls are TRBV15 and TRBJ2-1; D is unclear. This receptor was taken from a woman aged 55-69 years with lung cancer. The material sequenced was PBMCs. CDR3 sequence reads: CATSRDMEYPNEQFF. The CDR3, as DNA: TGTGCCACCAGCAGAGATATGGAGTATCCGAATGAGCAGTTCTTC.